The clone carrying this T cell receptor (beta chain) was detected only once. Ipilimumab, 1 mg/kg, started 14 to 28 days after autologous transplant. The data belong to a study of ipilimumab plus nivolumab after autologous stem cell transplantation. Study context: Patients received a median of 5 ipilimumab and 8 or 9 nivolumab doses. The myeloma group: high-risk transplant-naive, or relapse within 3 years after first autologous transplant.

Assay: immunoSEQ multiplex PCR; the TCRdb copy retains only in-frame clones and omits some. The table records roughly 43,000 clones, over 75% of them present only once. V lost 4 bases and J lost 4; bases outside the gene matches: 6. CDR3 length: 14 amino acids. Germline CDR1 SGDLS, CDR2 YYNGEE. V usage is TRBV9 and J usage is TRBJ2-3, with TRBD2 identical over 7 bases. The source material was PBMCs, sampled in a trial of ipilimumab plus nivolumab as post-transplant consolidation. The sequence was collected from a male donor with multiple myeloma. The CDR3 spells CASSTGGYADTQYF. The CDR3 coding sequence is TGTGCCAGCAGCACGGGGGGTTACGCAGATACGCAGTATTTT. Full variable domain (missing parts from reference TRBV9 and TRBJ2-3): DSGVTQTPKHLITATGQRVTLRCSPRSGDLSVYWYQQSLDQGLQFLIQYYNGEERAKGNILERFSAQQFPDLHSELNLSSLELGDSALYFCASSTGGYADTQYFGPGTRLTVL.